This T cell receptor (beta chain) came from a study of cytomegalovirus exposure and HLA in healthy donors (dated by TCRdb to about 2017). At the level of the whole study: According to an earlier analysis of a few hundred of the donors, about 179 million T cells yielded over 90 million unique TCR beta sequences and around 300 Gb of sequence data. An early release that covered several hundred HLA-typed donors contained approximately 300 gigabases of sequencing data and tens of millions of unique TCR sequences. Of the roughly 400 genotyped donors, less than 85% were placed in the genetic ancestry cluster associated with self-reported Caucasian donors. The study was designed to test whether signatures of past pathogen exposure could be identified by cataloging public T cell receptors. The study used immunosequencing to profile the T cell repertoires of several hundred subjects and linked those repertoires to cytomegalovirus serostatus. A separate validation cohort of roughly 110 different subjects was used in addition to the roughly 720-subject first cohort. To predict cytomegalovirus infection status, the study combined high-throughput TCR immunosequencing, statistical association of individual TCRs with disease status, and machine learning. To study patterns of TCR occurrence, a later analysis re-analyzed previously published TCR beta repertoires from just over 650 donors and added high-resolution HLA genotyping. Rather than using new phenotypic data, the later analysis identified candidate immune exposures from TCR beta sequences and from how often those sequences occurred across donors. An earlier analysis of about 600 of the donors used high-throughput TCR beta sequencing to judge whether each TCR beta V gene segment behaved as functional or pseudogenic. Alongside the repertoire data, information on donor age, sex, ethnicity and CMV serostatus was compiled. Genome-wide SNP genotypes for about 65% of the 666 donors were used in a later genetic analysis, which treated that subset as a discovery cohort. All discovery cohort repertoires had been generated on a single sequencing platform. HLA typing covered class I and class II loci at four-digit resolution. The number of typed donors differed by locus: about 620-640 for A, B, C, DRB1 and DQB1; 500 to 550 for DQA1; around 610 for DPA1; and approximately 450 for DPB1. Because of strong linkage in the cohort, four or five DR-DQ haplotypes were treated as single units for association and clustering. Among 300 to 500 genotyped donors of the cohort, an average of around 250,000 unique TCR beta nucleotide sequences was sequenced per donor, of which about 19% were non-productive.

The germline V gene sets CDR1 to SGDLS and CDR2 to YYNGEE. The germline V end is reduced by 0 bases and the J end by 5 bases; junction bases left unmatched: 2. Its CDR3 holds 14 amino acids, cysteine through phenylalanine. Kept here is only the CDR3 DNA, which spans 42 bases and is read in frame from base 1. As for this clone: Its antigen target is currently unknown. One base away there is no much larger clone; base qualities are not given.

Libraries came from the immunoSEQ multiplex PCR assay. For the multiplex PCR, a mixture combining 60 forward primers for TCR Vbeta segments and 13 reverse primers for TCR Jbeta segments was used. The CDR3 region of rearranged TCR beta genes was amplified from genomic DNA with a multiplex PCR assay. The amplified TCR beta libraries were sequenced on the Illumina HiSeq System as 87-base-pair reads. As for the authors' bioinformatics: In a later analysis, 80 million or so unique TCR beta chains were counted across the roughly 610 repertoires, and roughly 11 million of these chains were shared by at least two donors. To remove PCR and sequencing errors, raw reads were error-corrected and collapsed into unique sequences using a nearest-neighbor algorithm that merged closely related sequences. Alignment of CDR3 sequences to IMGT reference sequences was used to assign V, D and J gene segments. For a sequence to be retained, a match of at least six nucleotides was required to both a V gene segment and a J gene segment. Rearrangements were called productive when the CDR3 lacked stop codons and stayed in frame with V and J; all others were non-productive. CDR3 was defined by IMGT convention, running from the second conserved V-encoded cysteine to the conserved J-encoded phenylalanine. The earlier analysis of some 580 of the donors excluded any sequence lacking an unambiguous match to a single V gene segment. In an earlier analysis of some 590 of the donors, V segments were called functional above 56.7% productive rearrangements and were called segregating when the between-donor standard deviation exceeded 5%. To diagnose cytomegalovirus status from the catalog of TCR beta chain sequences, a statistical classification framework was built. A later analysis assigned V and J genes by comparing TCR nucleotide sequences with IMGT/GENE-DB human TR gene sequences. A later analysis assigned CDR3 sequences and most-parsimonious VDJ recombination scenarios with the TCRdist pipeline. In a later analysis, each TCR beta chain was defined by its CDR3 amino acid sequence together with its V-gene family, and reads lacking a unique V-gene family were excluded. As a way to deal with suspected cross-contamination and a sequencing artifact, a later analysis dropped roughly 600 nucleotide sequences that were highly shared and had low generation probability. In a later analysis, a clonal expansion index was calculated for each public chain from normalized within-repertoire ranks of inferred template counts. In a later analysis, generation probabilities were computed using a VDJ recombination model fitted to out-of-frame rearrangements, and the results were checked against IGoR. A later analysis scored TCR-TCR, TCR-HLA and TCR-CMV co-occurrence with hypergeometric tests, applying a repertoire-size bias correction to TCR pairs. A later analysis estimated false discovery rates by permuting HLA or CMV assignments 20 times. A later analysis grouped co-occurring TCRs with DBSCAN, adding TCRdist sequence similarity when clustering within HLA-allele-positive subsets. Repertoires with fewer than 30,000 or more than 120,000 public chains, plus five repertoires with anomalous nucleotide sharing, were excluded from co-occurrence clustering. As stored in TCRdb, this immuneACCESS dataset retains in-frame rearrangements with V and J assigned. A fraction of the clones does not appear; measured against another copy, unresolved V genes explain less than half of the discrepancy, and the remainder lacks a known reason. V and J calls and clone size follow that table, whereas D and trimming were derived from the DNA. This sample is represented by around 170,000 clones; approximately 78% of them were singletons. The ten largest clonotypes hold 0.8% of the sample.

What the work shows at the level of the full study, not this receptor alone: A cluster of highly shared sequence variants was judged likely to represent a technical artifact of the sequencing pipeline. A further reported finding was that TCR beta sequences accurately predicted the HLA-A and HLA-B alleles for most subjects in the first cohort. Linkage disequilibrium might explain the correlated functional status among segregating V segments, but an unknown experimental factor could not be ruled out. The presence/absence analyses assumed that sequencing depth was roughly uniform across donors, and that assumption may not be true. In the study, 164 TCR beta chains were listed as associated with cytomegalovirus. CMV serostatus was the only immune exposure information available for the cohort. This cohort had only TCR beta chains sequenced, and the lack of alpha or paired-chain data limited which features could be detected. According to a later analysis, most CMV-associated TCR beta chains appeared to be HLA-restricted, and the HLA associations seemed to be driven largely by CMV exposure. In vitro tests confirmed that three of the cytomegalovirus-associated TCR beta chains recognize cytomegalovirus antigens. V-gene and J-gene trimming of TCR beta chains was associated with a missense DCLRE1C variant in a later genetic analysis, and the association was replicated in an independent cohort. Because counts were too low, roughly 18 rarely observed V segments, including chromosome 9 orphons, were left out of the earlier analysis of a few hundred of the donors. Some IMGT-functional V segments, including TRBV6-2 and TRBV6-3, could not be distinguished by the 87-base-pair reads and were therefore excluded. In an earlier analysis of approximately 590 of the donors, most TCR beta V segments appeared in productive rearrangements about 90% or about 30% of the time, broadly matching IMGT annotations. According to a later genetic analysis, donors in an Asian-associated ancestry cluster had fewer N-insertions in productive TCRs than the approximately 710-donor mean. In a later analysis, several top co-occurrence clusters were reported to appear linked to parvovirus B19, influenza, CMV and Epstein-Barr virus. Across donors, most TCR sequences were observed very rarely, whereas some public TCRs were present in many individuals. The authors suggested that the approach could potentially be extended to other disease states and immunological phenotypes. In a later analysis, HLA-associated TCR beta chains showed more clonal expansion and lower generation probabilities than non-associated chains that were equally common. In a later analysis, about 16,000 TCR beta sequences were associated with specific HLA alleles at a false discovery rate of 0.05. The classifier was reported to diagnose cytomegalovirus status with high specificity and sensitivity in both the original and validation cohorts. Because HLA typing was unavailable for some donors at each locus, only the typed subset was used in association tests. According to a later analysis, TCR association rates differed among HLA loci, with DRB1 alleles showing the most associated TCRs and HLA-C alleles showing the fewest. Strong co-occurrence of HLA alleles, especially DR and DQ, made assigning TCR associations to individual alleles difficult.

In total, approximately 610 healthy bone marrow donors made up the cohort. At the time of sampling, all cohort members were nominally healthy, though unrecorded immune exposures were likely present. The donor tested CMV seronegative and was one of the 352 seronegative cohort members. A peripheral blood sample was collected from each donor, and TCR beta sequencing was performed on peripheral blood mononuclear cells. Genomic DNA extraction from the blood cell samples was performed with the Qiagen DNeasy Blood Extraction Kit. The V and J segments used are TRBV9 and TRBJ1-1; a stretch of 9 junction bases matches TRBD1. Sequenced sample: PBMCs. This sequence was found in a woman aged 18-29 years in good health and CMV-seronegative. Here is the DNA: TGTGCCAGCAGCGTAGCGACAGGGGGGACTGAAGCTTTCTTT. Its translation reads: CASSVATGGTEAFF.